A single sample is the source of the 13 T cell receptor beta chains below, sequenced in a study of blood T cell repertoires in COVID-19. Libraries were prepared by immunoSEQ multiplex PCR; TCRdb keeps only in-frame clonotypes and omits some of them. This sample has about 300,000 clones, with approximately 90% found just once. Input material: PBMCs or T cells enriched from blood (not recorded which). The receptor source for this set is a woman between 18 and 29 years old who had recovered from COVID-19.

The chain has TRBV5-1 and TRBJ2-5; 8 nucleotides match TRBD1. The CDR3 loop spans 15 amino acids. Trimming removed 3 bases from V and 5 bases from J; junction bases left unmatched: 9. In germline, CDR1 is SGHRS, CDR2 YFSETQ. CDR3 region: CASSSPGTGRETQYF. The DNA for the CDR3 is TGCGCCAGCAGCTCCCCCGGGACAGGCAGGGAGACCCAGTACTTC. The variable domain in full, completed from reference TRBV5-1 and TRBJ2-5, reads KAGVTQTPRYLIKTRGQQVTLSCSPISGHRSVSWYQQTPGQGLQFLFEYFSETQRNKGNFPGRFSGRQFSNSRSEMNVSTLELGDSALYLCASSSPGTGRETQYFGPGTRLLVL.

The chain combines TRBV5-1 with TRBJ2-6; a weak D match, TRBD2 (6 bases). The CDR3 totals 16 residues. Trimming pared 1 base from V and 0 bases from J, leaving 8 bases between. CDR1 and CDR2 from the germline V gene are SGHRS and YFSETQ. CDR3 loop: CASSLLGGSGANVLTF. The DNA for the CDR3 is TGCGCCAGCAGCTTGTTGGGGGGCTCTGGGGCCAACGTCCTGACTTTC. Variable domain in full (rest from reference TRBV5-1 and TRBJ2-6): KAGVTQTPRYLIKTRGQQVTLSCSPISGHRSVSWYQQTPGQGLQFLFEYFSETQRNKGNFPGRFSGRQFSNSRSEMNVSTLELGDSALYLCASSLLGGSGANVLTFGAGSRLTVL.

The rearrangement uses TRBV7-9 and TRBJ1-1; 8 bases agree with TRBD1. The junction had 11 bases not matched to a gene; V was cut back by 5 bases and J by 6 bases. Germline CDR1 reads SEHNR; CDR2 reads FQNEAQ (reference sequence). The CDR3 is 15 residues long. CDR3 in DNA: TGTGCCAGCAGCATCCCCGACAGGGGTAGATCTGAAGCTTTCTTT. Translating it yields CASSIPDRGRSEAFF.

There are a few counts of this clone. The rearrangement joins TRBV5-4 to TRBJ2-2; TRBD2 matches at 8 bases. The CDR3 is 15 residues long. Germline V CDR1 and CDR2: SGHNT, YYREEE (reference sequence). V trimming: 5 bases; J trimming: 1 base; junction bases outside the gene matches: 4. The CDR3 loop is CASSPAGGNTGELFF. The CDR3 DNA is TGTGCCAGCAGTCCGGCGGGGGGGAACACCGGGGAGCTGTTTTTT.

This chain links TRBV2 with TRBJ2-5; 7 bases agree with TRBD2. The V gene's germline CDR1 is SNHLY and CDR2 FYNNEI. The J segment lost 8 bases and the V segment lost 4 bases, leaving 4 bases of the junction unmatched. The CDR3 consists of 12 residues. In nucleotides, the CDR3 is TGTGCCAGCAGTGTGGGGGGGAAAACCCAGTACTTC. Protein product: CASSVGGKTQYF.

This clone was detected a few times. The chain uses TRBV6-5 and TRBJ1-6; 9 nucleotides agree with TRBD1. CDR1 is MNHEY, CDR2 SVGAGI, per germline. The CDR3 runs 16 residues. Germline trimming cut 4 bases from V and 7 bases from J; bases unmatched to any gene: 8. CDR3 loop: CASSSLQGAPNSPLHF. In DNA, the CDR3 is TGTGCCAGCAGTTCCCTACAGGGGGCCCCAAATTCACCCCTCCACTTT.

This clone showed up just a few times. This rearrangement joins TRBV5-1 to TRBJ1-1; D is possibly TRBD1 (5 bases). In germline, CDR1 is SGHRS, CDR2 YFSETQ. V lost 4 bases and J lost 4, with 14 bases in between. The CDR3 extends over 14 amino acids. The CDR3: CASSPSGGGTEAFF. Here the CDR3 DNA reads TGCGCCAGCAGCCCGTCCGGGGGGGGCACTGAAGCTTTCTTT.

The rearrangement links TRBV18 to TRBJ1-2, with a weak D call TRBD1 (5 bases). The CDR3 has 14 residues. Germline V CDR1 and CDR2: KGHSH, LQKENI. The V end lost 3 bases, the J end lost 4 bases, and 12 bases lay between the germline ends. CDR3 in DNA: TGTGCCAGCTCACCGGGCAGGGATATCTATGGCTACACCTTC. Translating gives CASSPGRDIYGYTF.

This clone has a handful of counts. One end of the junction is discordant with germline, which a read error may explain. V and J are TRBV19 and TRBJ1-6; 7 nucleotides agree with TRBD1. This CDR3 is 14 amino acids long. Per the germline V gene, CDR1 is LNHDA and CDR2 is SQIVND (reference sequence). CDR3 loop: CASRIEAGGSPLHF. The CDR3 DNA is TGTGCCAGTAGGATAGAGGCAGGGGGTTCACCCCTCCACTTT.

The chain employs TRBV6-5 and TRBJ1-5; the match to TRBD1 covers 8 bases. Germline V gene data show CDR1 as MNHEY and CDR2 as SVGAGI. This CDR3 has 13 residues. The J segment lost 6 bases and the V segment lost 4 bases, leaving 2 bases of the junction unmatched. DNA of the CDR3: TGTGCCAGCAGTTTCCAGGGGGCTCAGCCCCAGCATTTT. Its protein product is CASSFQGAQPQHF.

This rearrangement joins TRBV30 to TRBJ1-5; perhaps TRBD1 as D (5 bases). Per the germline V gene, CDR1 is GTSNPN and CDR2 is SVGIG (reference sequence). V shed 3 bases and J shed 4 bases, with 19 bases lying between them. CDR3 size: 16 residues. CDR3 DNA: TGTGCCTGGAGCCAAAGACCGCAGGGTCTGAATCAGCCCCAGCATTTT. It yields the protein CAWSQRPQGLNQPQHF.

The chain has TRBV5-1 and TRBJ1-4, with 8 bases matching TRBD1. V lost 7 bases and J lost 5; bases outside the gene matches: 7. This CDR3 region has 14 residues. The germline V gene encodes CDR1 SGHRS and CDR2 YFSETQ. Written as DNA, the CDR3 is TGCGCCAGCTCCCCAGGGGGCCTAAATGAAAAACTGTTTTTT. This encodes CASSPGGLNEKLFF. The variable domain in full, completed from reference TRBV5-1 and TRBJ1-4, reads KAGVTQTPRYLIKTRGQQVTLSCSPISGHRSVSWYQQTPGQGLQFLFEYFSETQRNKGNFPGRFSGRQFSNSRSEMNVSTLELGDSALYLCASSPGGLNEKLFFGSGTQLSVL.

The chain uses TRBV4-1 and TRBJ2-1, with D uncertain. Between the trimmed V and J ends, which lost 0 bases and 2 bases, there was a span of 11 bases. The CDR3 length is 16 residues. Germline V gives CDR1 MGHRA, CDR2 YSYEKL. Written as DNA, the CDR3 is TGCGCCAGCAGCCAAGAAGTAGCCGGCCCCTACAATGAGCAGTTCTTC. As protein: CASSQEVAGPYNEQFF.